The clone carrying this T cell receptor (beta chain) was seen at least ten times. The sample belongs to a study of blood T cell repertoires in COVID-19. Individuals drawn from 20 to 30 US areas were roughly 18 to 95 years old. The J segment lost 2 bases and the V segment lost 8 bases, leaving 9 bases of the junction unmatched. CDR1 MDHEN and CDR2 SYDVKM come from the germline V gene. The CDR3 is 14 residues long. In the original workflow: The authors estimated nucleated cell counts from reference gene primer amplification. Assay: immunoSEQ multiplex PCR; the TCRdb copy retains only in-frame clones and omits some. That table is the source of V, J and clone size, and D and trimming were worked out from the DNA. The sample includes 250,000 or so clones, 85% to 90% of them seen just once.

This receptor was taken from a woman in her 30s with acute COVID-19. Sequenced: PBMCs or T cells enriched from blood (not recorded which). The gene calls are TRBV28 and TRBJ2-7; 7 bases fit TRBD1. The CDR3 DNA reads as TGTGCCAGCTCGGTTCCGGACAGGCCCTACGAGCAGTACTTC. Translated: CASSVPDRPYEQYF.